Below are 8 T cell receptor delta chains sequenced from a single sample in a study of γδ T cells in repeated Plasmodium falciparum infection. TCRdb re-analyzed the multiplex PCR reads via CATT. The repertoire holds 85,000 to 95,000 delta-chain clones, with about 1.5% as singletons. Bulk repertoires came from Vgamma9/Vdelta2+ or Vdelta2-negative gammadelta T cells flow-sorted from PBMC. Material for sequencing was gamma-delta T cells from blood. These receptors all come from a pool of human donors (malaria-infected and uninfected, not separated).

Many counts were recorded for this clone. Only one base separates this from a far larger clonotype, so it likely reflects a read error. Distinct nucleotide sequences in the sample also encode this CDR3. J is TRDJ1 and V is TRDV1; TRDD3 matches 8 bases. No J gene is reported in TCRdb; it was inferred here by comparing the DNA with germline. The J segment lost 0 bases and the V segment lost 2 bases, leaving 23 bases of the junction unmatched. The CDR3 has 22 residues. Germline V gene data show CDR1 as TSWWSYY and CDR2 as QGS. The DNA of the CDR3 is TGTGCTCTTGGGGAAAACCCCATTAAGGGGCTGGGGGACCTCCTGTACACCGATAAACTCATCTTT. This translates into CALGENPIKGLGDLLYTDKLIF.

This clone was seen a handful of times. A far larger clone lies a single base away; this is likely a read error. The same CDR3 is also encoded by other DNA sequences in this sample. The chain has TRDV1 and TRDJ1; unclear D gene. Here the J gene came from matching the DNA to germline, since TCRdb omits it. The CDR3 is made up of 16 amino acids. Germline V gene data show CDR1 as TSWWSYY and CDR2 as QGS. CDR3 in amino acids: CALGEPRIRMPDKLIF. In nucleotides, the CDR3 is TGTGCTCTTGGAGAACCCCGGATCCGTATGCCCGATAAACTCATCTTT.

This clone was counted at least ten times. The protein recorded in TCRdb matches a much larger clone and deviates from this DNA's translation at residue 17, suggesting a read error; the protein here is obtained by translating the DNA. The chain has TRDV1 and TRDJ1; TRDD3 agrees at 9 bases. The CDR3 consists of 19 residues. Germline lookup yields CDR1 TSWWSYY and CDR2 QGS. Here the CDR3 reads CALGERITRGIPPTDKPIF. CDR3 DNA: TGTGCTCTTGGGGAAAGGATCACTAGGGGGATACCGCCCACCGATAAACCCATCTTT.

The table lists this clone with a few counts. The protein in TCRdb stems from a much larger clone and differs at residue 10 from this DNA's translation, likely a read error; here the protein is translated from the DNA. V and J are TRDV2 and TRDJ1; tentative D call: TRDD3 (6 bases). No J segment appears in TCRdb, so it was assigned here by matching the sequence to germline. The V gene lost 0 bases and the J gene lost 7 bases, with 14 bases spanning the gap. The CDR3 length is 14 residues. CDR1 GEAIGNYY and CDR2 EKD come from the germline V gene. The CDR3 sequence is CACDTRGESGKLIF. CDR3 in DNA: TGTGCCTGTGACACCAGGGGGGAAAGCGGTAAACTCATCTTT.

This clone was recorded a few times. TCRdb shows a much larger clone's protein in place of this DNA's translation, and the two differ at residues 6 and 11, likely through a read error; the protein shown is translated from the DNA. The chain joins TRDV2 to TRDJ1, with 7 positions matching TRDD3. In germline, CDR1 is GEAIGNYY, CDR2 EKD. V lost 3 bases to trimming and J lost 4 bases; unmatched junction nucleotides: 10. This CDR3 is built from 15 residues. In nucleotides, the CDR3 is TGTGCCTGTGACGACCCGGGGGATGCGGGCGATAAACTCATCTTT. Translated: CACDDPGDAGDKLIF.

This clone was observed a few times. A far larger clone is one base from this, pointing to a likely read error. The sample carries other DNA sequences with the same CDR3. The CDR3 loop reads CALGELLFAYVVPQYTDKLIF. CDR3 sequence (DNA): TGTGCTCTTGGGGAACTATTATTCGCCTACGTTGTTCCGCAGTACACCGATAAACTCATCTTT. V gene TRDV1 combines with J gene TRDJ1; possible D gene TRDD2, 5 bases. The J gene was missing in TCRdb and was found by matching the end of the DNA to germline. V was trimmed by 0 bases and J by 0 bases, leaving 26 bases between them. This CDR3 is built from 21 residues. Germline V gene data show CDR1 as TSWWSYY and CDR2 as QGS.

The table lists this clone with a few counts. The protein held in TCRdb is that of a much larger clone and does not match this DNA's translation at residue 14, likely because of a read error; the protein shown is translated from the DNA. J is TRDJ1 and V is TRDV2, with TRDD3 as a possible D gene (5 bases). No J gene is reported in TCRdb; it was inferred here by comparing the DNA with germline. CDR1 and CDR2 (germline): GEAIGNYY, EKD. Deletions cut 0 bases from V and 0 bases from J, with 25 bases between. The CDR3 loop spans 20 amino acids. The CDR3 DNA follows: TGTGCCTGTGACACCGTGAAGGGGACTTCAAGGATCTCGCACACCGATAAACTCATCTTT. Its protein is CACDTVKGTSRISHTDKLIF.

This clone was seen more than once but under ten times. It is likely a read error: a sequence one base away is far more abundant. This CDR3 is also generated by other DNA sequences in the sample. The CDR3 region is CASLFPYLEYWGIRPYTDKLIF. CDR3 sequence (DNA): TGTGCCTCCCTCTTCCCATATCTAGAGTACTGGGGGATACGCCCGTACACCGATAAACTCATCTTT. The chain combines TRDV3 with TRDJ1; 13 bases are a match to TRDD3. Germline-derived CDR1 and CDR2 are TVYSNPD and GDNSRS (reference sequence). The CDR3 runs to 22 residues. The J segment lost 0 bases and the V segment lost 4 bases, leaving 26 bases of the junction unmatched.